The 18 T cell receptor beta chains listed next were all sequenced from one sample in a study of multiple sclerosis patients with progressive multifocal leukoencephalopathy. Sequencing was performed with immunoSEQ multiplex PCR; in TCRdb, only in-frame clones are kept and a portion is missing. Of tens of thousands of clones in the sample, approximately 89% are singletons; the top ten hold around 1.5%. The time point was: before natalizumab initiation. Sequenced input: PBMCs. The receptors stem from a human donor with multiple sclerosis.

A few counts support this clone. The V call is TRBV13, the J call TRBJ1-1; a possible D gene is TRBD1 (5 bases). Trimming removed 5 bases at V and 4 bases at J, with 17 bases between. Germline-derived CDR1 and CDR2 are PRHDT and FYEKMQ (reference sequence). CDR3 length equals 15 residues. This CDR3 reads CASSVGVVQGTEAFF. The CDR3 DNA is TGTGCCAGCAGCGTGGGGGTGGTTCAGGGCACTGAAGCTTTCTTT.

In DNA, the CDR3 is TGTGCCACCAGCAGAGATAACAAGAGCGATCAGCCCCAGCATTTT. The encoded protein is CATSRDNKSDQPQHF. This rearrangement joins TRBV15 to TRBJ1-5, with D uncertain. Germline-derived CDR1 and CDR2 are LNHNV and YYDKDF (reference sequence). The CDR3 is 15 amino acids. The V gene lost 0 bases and the J gene lost 5 bases, with 11 bases spanning the gap. The full variable domain, in which reference TRBV15 and TRBJ1-5 provide the parts outside the CDR3, is DAMVIQNPRYQVTQFGKPVTLSCSQTLNHNVMYWYQQKSSQAPKLLFHYYDKDFNNEADTPDNFQSRRPNTSFCFLDIRSPGLGDTAMYLCATSRDNKSDQPQHFGDGTRLSIL.

The chain is built from TRBV6-5 and TRBJ2-7; 11 nucleotides agree with TRBD2. Germline V gene sequence: CDR1 MNHEY, CDR2 SVGAGI. Trimming cost V 5 bases and J 3 bases; bases outside gene matches: 6. CDR3 length: 15 amino acids. The CDR3 sequence: CASSTRTSGSYEQYF. In nucleotides, the CDR3 is TGTGCCAGCAGTACCCGAACTAGCGGGAGCTACGAGCAGTACTTC.

V is TRBV28 and J is TRBJ1-2, with 9 bases matching TRBD1. Trimming removed 1 base from V and 4 bases from J; junction bases left unmatched: 13. Germline V CDR1 and CDR2: MDHEN, SYDVKM. The CDR3 runs 18 residues. The CDR3 protein is CASSLSLPTGGGSYGYTF. CDR3 sequence (DNA): TGTGCCAGCAGTTTATCGCTACCCACAGGGGGCGGTAGCTATGGCTACACCTTC.

The chain has TRBV2 and TRBJ2-1, with TRBD2 as a possible D gene (6 bases). Per the germline V gene, CDR1 is SNHLY and CDR2 is FYNNEI. This CDR3 region has 13 residues. Trimming shortened V by 3 bases and J by 6 bases, and 9 bases separated the two germline ends. Here the CDR3 reads CASSEGGFNEQFF. CDR3 sequence (DNA): TGTGCCAGCAGTGAGGGGGGTTTCAATGAGCAGTTCTTC. Filled out from reference TRBV2 and TRBJ2-1, the complete variable domain reads EPEVTQTPSHQVTQMGQEVILRCVPISNHLYFYWYRQILGQKVEFLVSFYNNEISEKSEIFDDQFSVERPDGSNFTLKIRSTKLEDSAMYFCASSEGGFNEQFFGPGTRLTVL.

The chain carries TRBV7-8 and TRBJ2-7; maybe TRBD1 (5 bases). Trimming shortened V by 3 bases and J by 0 bases, and 9 bases separated the two germline ends. From germline, CDR1 is SGHVS and CDR2 FQNEAQ. There are 14 residues in the CDR3. Here the CDR3 DNA reads TGTGCCAGCAGCTTTTCAGGGCCCTCCTACGAGCAGTACTTC. Translation: CASSFSGPSYEQYF.

The chain uses TRBV19 and TRBJ1-1, with TRBD1 matching 10 bases. This CDR3 spans 13 amino acids. V shed 5 bases, J shed 5 bases, and the junction held 2 bases outside the gene matches. CDR1 LNHDA and CDR2 SQIVND come from the germline V gene (reference sequence). The CDR3 DNA follows: TGTGCCAGTAGTGGACAGGGGGAGACTGAAGCTTTCTTT. This gives the protein CASSGQGETEAFF.

The chain links TRBV15 to TRBJ2-1; TRBD2 matches 9 bases. This CDR3 comprises 17 residues. Germline loops: CDR1 LNHNV, CDR2 YYDKDF (reference sequence). The V and J ends lost 7 bases and 0 bases, in that order; junction bases with no gene match: 10. CDR3 residues: CATKGGRAFGSYNEQFF. The CDR3 DNA reads TGTGCCACCAAGGGCGGGAGGGCCTTTGGCTCCTACAATGAGCAGTTCTTC.

The V and J genes are TRBV5-4 and TRBJ2-1, with 9 nucleotides matching TRBD2. This CDR3 contains 18 residues. Looked up from germline, CDR1 is SGHNT and CDR2 is YYREEE (reference sequence). V was pared by 2 bases and J by 6 bases, with 15 bases of the junction left unmatched. The CDR3 spells CASSFQARGRATGNEQFF. DNA of the CDR3: TGTGCCAGCAGCTTCCAGGCCCGCGGGAGGGCCACTGGCAATGAGCAGTTCTTC.

V gene TRBV9 combines with J gene TRBJ2-4, with 7 bases aligning to TRBD2. Germline V gene data show CDR1 as SGDLS and CDR2 as YYNGEE. The V and J ends lost 4 bases and 5 bases, in that order; junction bases with no gene match: 12. The CDR3 spans 16 residues. The CDR3 protein is CASSPRSGTMENIQYF. In DNA form, the CDR3 reads TGTGCCAGCAGCCCCCGTTCCGGGACTATGGAAAACATTCAGTACTTC.

The rearrangement joins TRBV5-1 to TRBJ2-7; the match to TRBD2 covers 8 bases. There are 19 residues in the CDR3. Germline trimming cut 0 bases from V and 2 bases from J; bases unmatched to any gene: 16. Germline V gives CDR1 SGHRS, CDR2 YFSETQ. The chain's CDR3 is CASSLAWATGLEVPYEQYF. In DNA, the CDR3 is TGCGCCAGCAGCTTGGCCTGGGCCACGGGACTAGAGGTACCCTACGAGCAGTACTTC.

The V and J genes are TRBV7-9 and TRBJ2-7, with TRBD1 matching 9 bases. The J segment lost 3 bases and the V segment lost 5 bases, leaving 11 bases of the junction unmatched. Germline values: CDR1 SEHNR, CDR2 FQNEAQ (reference sequence). The CDR3 has 16 residues. The CDR3 sequence: CASSGQTGGIHYEQYF. The CDR3, as DNA: TGTGCCAGCAGCGGGCAGACAGGGGGGATCCACTACGAGCAGTACTTC.

CDR3 residues: CASSFWLTDTQYF. The DNA of the CDR3 is TGTGCCAGCAGCTTTTGGCTCACAGATACGCAGTATTTT. This chain uses TRBV11-3 with TRBJ2-3, with D unclear. Germline lookup yields CDR1 SGHNT and CDR2 YENEEA. This CDR3 has 13 residues. V was pared by 3 bases and J by 2 bases, with 6 bases between.

The chain recombines TRBV5-6 with TRBJ1-6; no definite D call. With 0 bases removed from V and 7 bases from J, the gap between germline ends came to 8 bases. The CDR3 totals 14 residues. Germline V gives CDR1 SGHDT, CDR2 YYEEEE. The DNA for the CDR3 is TGTGCCAGCAGCTTGGAACGGACCAATTCACCCCTCCACTTT. Its protein is CASSLERTNSPLHF.

The chain employs TRBV29-1 and TRBJ2-2; 9 nucleotides line up with TRBD1. The CDR3 covers 15 residues. V shed 0 bases and J 5 bases; nucleotides not matched to a gene: 4. In germline, CDR1 is SQVTM, CDR2 ANQGSEA. The CDR3 coding sequence is TGCAGCGTTGAAGAATCCGGGACAGGGACCGGGGAGCTGTTTTTT. It codes for CSVEESGTGTGELFF.

The chain carries TRBV4-2 and TRBJ2-1, with 10 positions matching TRBD2. CDR1 is LGHNA and CDR2 is YNFKEQ in the germline V gene. The junction had 4 bases not matched to a gene; V was cut back by 2 bases and J by 0 bases. The CDR3 has 17 residues. In DNA, the CDR3 is TGTGCCAGCAGCCAACCGACTAGCGGGTTCTCCTACAATGAGCAGTTCTTC. Residues: CASSQPTSGFSYNEQFF.

The CDR3 nucleotides read TGTGCCAGCAATGGGGCAGTGGGGAATCAGCCCCAGCATTTT. Its protein is CASNGAVGNQPQHF. The gene calls are TRBV28 and TRBJ1-5; tentatively, D is TRBD1 (5 bases). The V end was cut by 7 bases, the J end by 4 bases, with 14 bases between. This CDR3 has 14 residues. The V gene's germline CDR1 is MDHEN and CDR2 SYDVKM.

This clone was detected only once. V and J are TRBV13 and TRBJ1-4, with D hard to call. The CDR3 consists of 11 residues. Germline CDR1 is PRHDT and CDR2 is FYEKMQ (reference sequence). Trimming removed 9 bases from V and 8 bases from J, with 10 bases in between. CDR3 in amino acids: CARRGMEKLFF. The CDR3 nucleotides read TGTGCCAGAAGAGGAATGGAAAAACTGTTTTTT.